This T cell receptor (beta chain) was obtained from a study of shared clonotypes between healthy human individuals. Deep level was the assay's run setting. Authors' analysis steps: ImmunoSEQ supplied junction-only sequences lacking quality scores, so filtering was different. Sequenced by immunoSEQ multiplex PCR; TCRdb stores in-frame clones only, minus some. The V and J calls and clone size come from that table; D and trimming were worked out from the DNA. This table holds roughly 2.5 million clones, roughly nine tenths found once. CDR3 length equals 15 residues. Germline V CDR1 and CDR2: SNHLY, FYNNEI. J was trimmed by 1 base and V by 6 bases; bases with no gene match: 8.

J is TRBJ1-1 and V is TRBV2; 7 bases are a match to TRBD1. This clonotype was obtained from a young man in good health. The sample consisted of naive CD4+ T cells sorted from blood. Indicated subset: CD45RA+ positively selected. The CDR3 DNA is TGTGCCAGCAGGATTCAGGGGGGCGGGAACACTGAAGCTTTCTTT. Translating it yields CASRIQGGGNTEAFF.